This T cell receptor (beta chain) derives from a study of Graves' ophthalmopathy and Graves' hyperthyroidism. Amplified material comprised TCR beta CDR3 regions derived from RNA transcripts. First-round RT-PCR used HTBI primers; second-round multiplex PCR followed. TCRdb reprocessed the multiplex PCR reads with MiXCR, giving one entry per CDR3 protein. Of about 370,000 distinct CDR3 sequences listed, approximately 18% are singletons. Trimming shortened V by 1 base and J by 6 bases, and 15 bases separated the two germline ends. The CDR3 consists of 15 residues. Germline CDR1 SGHTA, CDR2 FQGNSA. Additional autoimmune diseases, uncontrolled infections, pregnancy or lactation disqualified patients. Diagnostic conclusions were grounded in clinical symptoms, serum thyroxine, TRAb, thyroid ultrasound and orbital computed tomography. PBMCs were obtained from about 9.4 ml of fresh peripheral blood.

Sequencing was done on a sample of peripheral blood. This sequence joins TRBV7-2 and TRBJ1-2; TRBD1 is a possible D gene (6 bases). This receptor was obtained from an adult woman with stable Graves' hyperthyroidism. In DNA form, the CDR3 reads TGTGCCAGCAGCTTAGGCGGCAGGGGAGGGAATGGCTACACCTTC. This sequence encodes CASSLGGRGGNGYTF.